These T cell receptor beta chains were read from a single sample in a study of T cells after yellow fever vaccination. TCRdb used MiXCR to reprocess the 5' RACE reads, holding one entry per CDR3 protein. The sample has around 260,000 distinct CDR3 sequences; around 5.3% are singletons. Sequenced here: CD4+ T cells sorted from PBMCs, sampled on the day of the yellow fever booster vaccination. The source is a man younger than 35 who received the YFV17D yellow fever vaccine. The CDR3 runs from the conserved cysteine through the conserved F or W.

>TRBJ1-4|TRBV7-9
CASRAGDGPTNEKLFF
>TRBJ1-2|TRBV7-6
CASSPQTGSGYTF
>TRBJ2-3|TRBV5-1
CASSLFGQGQGDTQYF
>TRBJ1-6|TRBV5-1
CASSLGEGLSPLHF
>TRBJ1-3|TRBV5-1
CASSRNPGQGISGNTIYF
>TRBJ1-2|TRBV7-2
CASSLVPSGSGYTF
>TRBJ1-3|TRBV3-1
CASSPRDSGNTIYF
>TRBJ1-3|TRBV10-3
CAISLSPSGNTIYF
>TRBJ2-2|TRBV4-3
CASSQRRGDVGELFF
>TRBJ2-4|TRBV20-1
CSATNLPKNIQYF
>TRBJ2-2|TRBV5-6
CASAGTTPGELFF
>TRBJ2-1|TRBV20-1
CSARLAGFSYNEQFF
>TRBJ1-2|TRBV3-1
CASSQDWGKIGYTF
>TRBJ2-5|TRBV29-1
CSVGVGRETQYF
>TRBJ1-5|TRBV10-3
CAISELGEGQPQHF
>TRBJ2-7|TRBV4-1
CASSRLGQGIAYEQYF
>TRBJ1-1|TRBV5-1
CASSFPGGTEAFF
>TRBJ2-3|TRBV5-1
CASSLGGSRDTQYF
>TRBJ1-6|TRBV2
CATNSWTGNSPLHF
>TRBJ2-2|TRBV5-1
CASSGDTNTGELFF
>TRBJ2-7|TRBV10-3
CAISESQGYSYEQYF
>TRBJ2-5|TRBV20-1
CSARDRTGMETQYF
>TRBJ2-2|TRBV2
CASRITGYLNTGELFF
>TRBJ2-3|TRBV4-3
CASSRDLLAGGLSTDTQYF
>TRBJ2-7|TRBV7-2
CASSLSGGQFYEQYF
>TRBJ2-1|TRBV7-8
CASSLRARSSYNEQFF
>TRBJ2-5|TRBV12-3/TRBV12-4
CASSLPPGGQETQYF
>TRBJ2-6|TRBV5-1
CASGLVATIRSGANVLTF
>TRBJ1-2|TRBV6-5
CASSPDRLYGYTF
>TRBJ2-1|TRBV10-3
CAIRGALYNEQFF
>TRBJ1-5|TRBV6-5
CASSYSSAHSNQPQHF